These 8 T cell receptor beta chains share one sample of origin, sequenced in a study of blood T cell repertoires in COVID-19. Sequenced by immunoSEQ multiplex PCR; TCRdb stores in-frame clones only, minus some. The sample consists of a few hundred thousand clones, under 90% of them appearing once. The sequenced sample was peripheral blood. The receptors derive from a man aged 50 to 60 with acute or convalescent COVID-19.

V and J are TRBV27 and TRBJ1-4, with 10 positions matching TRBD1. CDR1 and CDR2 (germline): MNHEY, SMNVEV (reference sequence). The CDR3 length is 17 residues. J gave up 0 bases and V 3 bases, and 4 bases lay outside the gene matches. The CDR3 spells CASSFRQGAATNEKLFF. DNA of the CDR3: TGTGCCAGCAGTTTCAGACAGGGGGCTGCAACTAATGAAAAACTGTTTTTT.

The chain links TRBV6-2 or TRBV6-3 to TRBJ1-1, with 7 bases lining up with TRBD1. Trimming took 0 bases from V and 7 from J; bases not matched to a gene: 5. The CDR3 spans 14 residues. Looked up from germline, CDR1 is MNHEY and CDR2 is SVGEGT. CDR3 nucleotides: TGTGCCAGCAGTTACTCGGGACAGTTAAATGAAGCTTTCTTT. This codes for CASSYSGQLNEAFF.

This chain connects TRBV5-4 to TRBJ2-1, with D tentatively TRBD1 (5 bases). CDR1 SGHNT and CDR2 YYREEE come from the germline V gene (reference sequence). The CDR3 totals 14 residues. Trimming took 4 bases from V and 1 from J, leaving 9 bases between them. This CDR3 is CASSGAASYNEQFF. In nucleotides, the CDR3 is TGTGCCAGCAGCGGGGCGGCTTCCTACAATGAGCAGTTCTTC.

The CDR3 loop reads CSVEDLGQGNEKLFF. Written as DNA, the CDR3 is TGCAGCGTTGAAGATCTGGGACAGGGAAATGAAAAACTGTTTTTT. The genes are TRBV29-1 and TRBJ1-4; 9 bases map to TRBD1. CDR3 length equals 15 residues. Germline CDR1 reads SQVTM; CDR2 reads ANQGSEA. Trimming at V came to 0 bases and at J to 5 bases, leaving 4 bases not matched to a gene.

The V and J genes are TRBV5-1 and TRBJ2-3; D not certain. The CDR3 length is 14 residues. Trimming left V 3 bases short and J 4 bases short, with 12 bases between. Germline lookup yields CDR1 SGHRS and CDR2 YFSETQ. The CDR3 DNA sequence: TGCGCCAGCAGCTACACCCCGCCCCCAGATACGCAGTATTTT. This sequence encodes CASSYTPPPDTQYF.

The CDR3 sequence is CASGTGGNYGYTF. CDR3 nucleotide sequence: TGTGCCTCAGGGACAGGGGGTAACTATGGCTACACCTTC. This sequence joins TRBV14 and TRBJ1-2; 11 positions agree with TRBD1. Unmatched junction bases numbered 3, after V lost 11 bases and J lost 1 base. Germline V gives CDR1 SGHDN, CDR2 FVKESK. The CDR3 length is 13 residues.

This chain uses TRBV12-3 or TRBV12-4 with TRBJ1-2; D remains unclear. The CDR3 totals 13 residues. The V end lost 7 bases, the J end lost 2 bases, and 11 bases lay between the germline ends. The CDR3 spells CASTPSRNYGYTF. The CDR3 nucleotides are TGTGCCAGCACTCCCTCCCGGAACTATGGCTACACCTTC.

Here the CDR3 reads CASSREGARNEKLFF. The DNA for the CDR3 is TGTGCCAGTAGCCGCGAGGGGGCTCGGAATGAAAAACTGTTTTTT. J is TRBJ1-4 and V is TRBV19; 7 bases match TRBD1. The CDR3 is made up of 15 amino acids. The germline V gene has CDR1 LNHDA and CDR2 SQIVND (reference sequence). V was clipped by 6 bases and J by 5 bases; unmatched bases: 9.